This T cell receptor (beta chain) was captured in a study of shared clonotypes between healthy human individuals. The CDR3 spans 16 residues. Looked up from germline, CDR1 is MGHRA and CDR2 is YSYEKL. V lost 1 base, J lost 3 bases, and 15 bases lay in between. Assay: immunoSEQ multiplex PCR; the TCRdb copy retains only in-frame clones and omits some. In the table there are under 2,500,000 clones, 95% of which are singletons. Findings and limits, study-wide: Generally, naive subsets (rather than memory subsets) showed larger estimated richness. Compared with clonotypes that all four donors shared, non-shared clonotypes had lower generation probabilities.

On this clone itself: Its antigen is undetermined.

All the donors were Caucasian adults who lived in Nashville, Tennessee. V and J are TRBV4-1 and TRBJ2-5; possibly TRBD1 for D (6 bases). The clonotype originates from a man aged 18 to 30 in good health. The sequenced sample consisted of naive CD4+ T cells sorted from blood. Subset indicated: CD45RA+ positively selected. CDR3 sequence (DNA): TGCGCCAGCAGCCAAGGCCCCGGGACAAACAAAGAGACCCAGTACTTC. Its translation is CASSQGPGTNKETQYF.